One and the same sample provided the 31 T cell receptor beta chains below, sequenced in a study of T cells in Graves' hyperthyroidism and ophthalmopathy. There were TCR beta CDR3 regions amplified from RNA transcripts. The TCR CDR3 was amplified in a first-round RT-PCR using the HTBI primer set. In TCRdb, the multiplex PCR reads were re-called with MiXCR into one record per CDR3 protein. Altogether roughly 520,000 distinct CDR3 sequences are present, less than 25% being singletons, with the ten largest covering 11%. The material sequenced was blood. These receptors originate from a woman in her twenties or thirties with Graves' ophthalmopathy.

This clonotype was found many times. The rearrangement joins TRBV4-1 to TRBJ1-5; D is ambiguous. Germline CDR1 reads MGHRA; CDR2 reads YSYEKL. The germline V and J ends were trimmed by 1 base and 4 bases, with 8 bases remaining between them. The CDR3 sequence is 14 residues long. The CDR3 region has the DNA TGCGCCAGCAGCCAAGTTGGAGTAAATCAGCCCCAGCATTTT. Its protein is CASSQVGVNQPQHF.

The V gene is TRBV4-1, the J gene TRBJ2-2, with unresolved D. Germline V lookup: CDR1 MGHRA, CDR2 YSYEKL. The CDR3 is 16 residues long. V lost 4 bases and J 4 bases, leaving 16 bases between the germline ends. In nucleotides, the CDR3 is TGCGCCAGCAGCCGGCTGCCGGACCCGACCACCGGGGAGCTGTTTTTT. Its translation: CASSRLPDPTTGELFF.

This clonotype was counted ten times or more. The rearrangement joins TRBV29-1 to TRBJ2-5, with D tentatively TRBD2 (5 bases). The CDR3 consists of 13 residues. Trimming removed 4 bases at V and 5 bases at J, with 14 bases between. Germline CDR1 reads SQVTM; CDR2 reads ANQGSEA. The DNA of the CDR3 is TGCAGCGTTGGGAACCCGACGGGGGAGACCCAGTACTTC. Protein sequence: CSVGNPTGETQYF.

This clonotype has at least ten counts. The rearrangement joins TRBV7-2 to TRBJ1-2; no clear D gene. There are 14 residues in the CDR3. The germline V gene encodes CDR1 SGHTA and CDR2 FQGNSA. The V end was cut by 1 base, the J end by 8 bases, with 14 bases between. The CDR3 here is CASSLEGGTGGYTF. Here the CDR3 DNA reads TGTGCCAGCAGCTTAGAGGGCGGTACGGGAGGCTACACCTTC.

This clonotype was observed at least ten times. The V and J genes are TRBV2 and TRBJ1-2; D is unclear. The V gene lost 3 bases and the J gene lost 7 bases, with 12 bases spanning the gap. CDR3 length: 13 amino acids. Germline V gives CDR1 SNHLY, CDR2 FYNNEI. CDR3 coding DNA: TGTGCCAGCAGTGAGGCAGCCCCGGGTGGCTACACCTTC. This gives the protein CASSEAAPGGYTF. The full variable domain, with the rest looked up from reference TRBV2 and TRBJ1-2, is EPEVTQTPSHQVTQMGQEVILRCVPISNHLYFYWYRQILGQKVEFLVSFYNNEISEKSEIFDDQFSVERPDGSNFTLKIRSTKLEDSAMYFCASSEAAPGGYTFGSGTRLTVV.

This clonotype was picked up many times. The chain links TRBV12-3 or TRBV12-4 to TRBJ2-7; D is ambiguous. CDR3 length: 14 residues. Deletions cut 3 bases from V and 3 bases from J, with 12 bases between. CDR3 nucleotide sequence: TGTGCCAGCAGTTTCCATTTTACCTACTACGAGCAGTACTTC. It is translated as CASSFHFTYYEQYF.

This clonotype was counted only a few times. The V call is TRBV6-4, the J call TRBJ1-3, with D perhaps matching TRBD1 (6 bases). The CDR3 contains 17 residues. Germline CDR1 is MRHNA and CDR2 is SNTAGT. V was cut by 5 bases and J by 0 bases, with 17 bases left in between. As DNA, the CDR3 is TGTGCCAGCAGTCACCGAGACAGGAGGAACTCTGGAAACACCATATATTTT. Its protein is CASSHRDRRNSGNTIYF.

The sample holds many counts of this clonotype. This CDR3 is CSARDPQIWNGYTF. The CDR3 bases are TGCAGTGCTAGAGATCCACAGATTTGGAATGGCTACACCTTC. J is TRBJ1-2 and V is TRBV20-1; no clear D. The V end lost 0 bases, the J end lost 6 bases, and 14 bases lay between the germline ends. The CDR3 is 14 amino acids. Germline values: CDR1 DFQATT, CDR2 SNEGSKA (reference sequence).

There are many counts of this clonotype. This sequence joins TRBV15 and TRBJ2-2; D is tentatively TRBD1 or TRBD2 (6 bases each). The CDR3 length is 18 residues. CDR1 is LNHNV and CDR2 is YYDKDF in the germline V gene (reference sequence). Trimming took 3 bases from V and 6 from J, leaving 23 bases between them. The CDR3 DNA sequence: TGTGCCACCAGCAGGGGAGGCAGGGGTGTCGATGGGGCCGGGGAGCTGTTTTTT. Its translation: CATSRGGRGVDGAGELFF.

This clonotype appeared many times. This rearrangement joins TRBV20-1 to TRBJ2-7; D is perhaps TRBD1 or TRBD2 (5 bases each). The CDR3 contains 13 residues. V dropped 0 bases and J dropped 1 base, with 7 bases sitting between them. In germline, CDR1 is DFQATT, CDR2 SNEGSKA (reference sequence). The CDR3 nucleotides read TGCAGTGCTAGAGACAGGGAGTCCTACGAGCAGTACTTC. Protein product: CSARDRESYEQYF.

This clonotype has more than one count but fewer than ten. This chain connects TRBV5-1 to TRBJ2-2; 13 bases are a match to TRBD2. This CDR3 contains 18 residues. Losses at the gene ends were 4 bases for V and 6 bases for J; bases not matched to a gene: 12. Germline V gene sequence: CDR1 SGHRS, CDR2 YFSETQ. The CDR3 spells CASSQNPTSGGASGELFF. As DNA, the CDR3 is TGCGCCAGCAGCCAGAACCCTACTAGCGGGGGGGCCTCCGGGGAGCTGTTTTTT.

The rearrangement uses TRBV6-5 and TRBJ1-2, with D possibly matching TRBD1 (5 bases). With 4 bases removed from V and 4 bases from J, the gap between germline ends came to 10 bases. The CDR3 is made up of 13 amino acids. Germline CDR1 is MNHEY and CDR2 is SVGAGI. CDR3: CASSSGLFYGYTF. As DNA, the CDR3 is TGTGCCAGCAGTTCGGGACTCTTCTATGGCTACACCTTC.

This clonotype was detected many times. The CDR3 DNA follows: TGTGCCAGCAGTCGGCGACAGGGTGGGGTAATGAACACTGAAGCTTTCTTT. Translating it yields CASSRRQGGVMNTEAFF. The chain combines TRBV28 with TRBJ1-1; 7 bases map to TRBD1. The CDR3 is 17 residues long. V lost 5 bases and J lost 0; bases outside the gene matches: 12. Germline V lookup: CDR1 MDHEN, CDR2 SYDVKM.

This clonotype was counted ten times or more. The rearrangement links TRBV6-5 to TRBJ2-7; D call uncertain. The CDR3 runs to 13 residues. Germline CDR1 and CDR2: MNHEY and SVGAGI. The V and J ends lost 2 bases and 7 bases respectively, with 12 bases between them. In nucleotides, the CDR3 is TGTGCCAGCAGTTACCTACTCGCCGGGGAGCAGTACTTC. It translates to CASSYLLAGEQYF.

There are many counts of this clonotype. The chain has TRBV7-2 and TRBJ2-2; no reliable D call. Germline V gene data show CDR1 as SGHTA and CDR2 as FQGNSA. The CDR3 is 16 amino acids. The V end was cut by 0 bases, the J end by 4 bases, with 12 bases between. The CDR3 sequence is CASSLAGISGTGELFF. The CDR3, as DNA: TGTGCCAGCAGCTTAGCAGGGATCTCGGGCACCGGGGAGCTGTTTTTT.

This clonotype was detected many times. The chain is built from TRBV12-5 and TRBJ2-5; TRBD1 aligns across 8 bases. V lost 2 bases and J lost 2; bases outside the gene matches: 4. This CDR3 is built from 15 residues. CDR1 and CDR2 (germline): LGHNT, FRNRAP. The CDR3 DNA reads TGTGCTAGTGGTTTGTTCGGGACAGGACAAGAGACCCAGTACTTC. The encoded protein is CASGLFGTGQETQYF.

The gene calls are TRBV19 and TRBJ1-5, with 9 bases aligning to TRBD1. CDR3 length: 17 residues. Per the germline V gene, CDR1 is LNHDA and CDR2 is SQIVND (reference sequence). Germline trimming cut 6 bases from V and 0 bases from J; bases unmatched to any gene: 9. DNA of the CDR3: TGTGCCAGTAGAATACAGGGGGCCACTGATAGCAATCAGCCCCAGCATTTT. It yields the protein CASRIQGATDSNQPQHF.

Turning to this clonotype: Without the conserved terminal phenylalanine or tryptophan, this CDR3 likely stems from a read error. The chain employs TRBV18 and TRBJ1-2; no firm D call. The germline V gene has CDR1 KGHSH and CDR2 LQKENI. The CDR3 has 12 residues. Trimming left V 2 bases short and J 6 bases short, with 7 bases between. CDR3: CASSPGRDGYTV. CDR3 nucleotides: TGTGCCAGCTCACCAGGGAGGGATGGCTACACCGTC.

The sample holds a few counts of this clonotype. The CDR3 DNA reads TGTGCCAGCAGTTTCGTGCCATACACCGGGGAGCTGTTTTTT. Encoded protein: CASSFVPYTGELFF. J is TRBJ2-2 and V is TRBV12-3 or TRBV12-4; unclear D gene. V lost 3 bases, J lost 3 bases, and 8 bases lay in between. The CDR3 has 14 residues.

V usage is TRBV20-1 and J usage is TRBJ2-4; 7 nucleotides match TRBD2. Per germline, CDR1 DFQATT and CDR2 SNEGSKA (reference sequence). The length of the CDR3 is 13 residues. After removal of 5 bases from V and 3 bases from J, the junction contained 4 bases not matched to a gene. The DNA for the CDR3 is TGCAGTGCTTTAGGCGGGGGCAAAAACATTCAGTACTTC. The encoded protein is CSALGGGKNIQYF.

This clonotype was seen ten or more times. This chain connects TRBV20-1 to TRBJ2-4; 13 nucleotides agree with TRBD2. V dropped 6 bases and J dropped 2; count of bases not matched to a gene: 16. There are 19 residues in the CDR3. CDR1 and CDR2 (germline): DFQATT, SNEGSKA (reference sequence). CDR3: CSAHPTSGGAGGTKNIQYF. The CDR3 DNA sequence: TGCAGTGCGCATCCCACTAGCGGGGGGGCCGGTGGAACCAAAAACATTCAGTACTTC.

In its sample, this clonotype was seen many times. A junction end diverges from the germline sequence, so it may reflect a read error. The chain recombines TRBV5-1 with TRBJ2-5; TRBD2 aligns across 8 bases. Germline V lookup: CDR1 SGHRS, CDR2 YFSETQ. CDR3 size: 14 residues. CDR3 DNA sequence: TGTGCCAGCAGCCTTAGCGGGGCTGAGGAGACCCAGTACTTC. The encoded protein is CASSLSGAEETQYF.

This clonotype was detected ten times or more. This chain links TRBV6-5 with TRBJ2-7; TRBD1 might be the D (5 bases). The germline V gene has CDR1 MNHEY and CDR2 SVGAGI. Between the trimmed V and J ends, which lost 0 bases and 3 bases, there was a span of 12 bases. CDR3 length: 15 amino acids. DNA of the CDR3: TGTGCCAGCAGTTACTCGAGGCAGGGCGACTACGAGCAGTACTTC. It is translated as CASSYSRQGDYEQYF.

In its sample, this clonotype was seen many times. V and J are TRBV28 and TRBJ2-5, with 8 nucleotides matching TRBD1. Germline V gives CDR1 MDHEN, CDR2 SYDVKM. V was pared by 3 bases and J by 2 bases, with 8 bases of the junction left unmatched. The CDR3 runs 16 residues. The CDR3 coding sequence is TGTGCCAGCAGTTTCGGGGACAGGCTTACACAAGAGACCCAGTACTTC. Encoded protein: CASSFGDRLTQETQYF.

This clonotype was found many times. The chain is built from TRBV12-3 or TRBV12-4 and TRBJ1-2; D is uncertain. V was shortened by 4 bases and J by 2 bases, with 8 bases between the two germline ends. This CDR3 contains 13 residues. CDR3 sequence (DNA): TGTGCCAGCAGTTCGAGCGTGAACTATGGCTACACCTTC. It codes for CASSSSVNYGYTF.

The chain recombines TRBV28 with TRBJ1-5, with D perhaps TRBD1 (5 bases). The CDR3 is 14 amino acids. V lost 8 bases to trimming and J lost 10 bases, with 21 bases between them. CDR1 is MDHEN, CDR2 SYDVKM, per germline. The CDR3 nucleotides read TGTGCCAGCTACCAGACAGACAGTAGCGGACCCCAGCATTTT. It codes for CASYQTDSSGPQHF.

This clonotype has ten or more counts. The rearrangement joins TRBV7-2 to TRBJ2-7; possible D gene TRBD1, 6 bases. Germline CDR1 and CDR2: SGHTA and FQGNSA. V lost 6 bases to trimming and J lost 1 base, with 16 bases between them. The CDR3 is 15 residues long. The CDR3 loop reads CASRGNREPSYEQYF. Written as DNA, the CDR3 is TGTGCCAGCAGAGGTAACAGGGAGCCTTCCTACGAGCAGTACTTC.

This clonotype was detected a few times. The chain couples TRBV6-1 to TRBJ1-5; D call uncertain. V shed 4 bases and J shed 2 bases, with 9 bases lying between them. The CDR3 is 14 residues long. Per germline, CDR1 MNHNS and CDR2 SASEGT. In nucleotides, the CDR3 is TGTGCCAGCAGTGCCAGGCAGGGCAATCAGCCCCAGCATTTT. Amino acids: CASSARQGNQPQHF.

This clonotype was observed a few times. J is TRBJ2-7 and V is TRBV3-1; 8 nucleotides align to TRBD2. The CDR3 spans 15 residues. Germline V gene data show CDR1 as LGHDT and CDR2 as YNNKEL (reference sequence). Trimming removed 0 bases from V and 6 bases from J; junction bases left unmatched: 7. The CDR3 DNA reads as TGTGCCAGCAGCCAAGAGCGGAGCGGGGGTTTCGAGCAGTACTTC. Residues: CASSQERSGGFEQYF.

This clonotype was counted many times. The chain is built from TRBV6-5 and TRBJ2-7, with TRBD2 matching 11 bases. The CDR3 loop spans 16 amino acids. Trimming cost V 9 bases and J 5 bases; bases outside gene matches: 15. The germline CDR1 and CDR2 sequences are MNHEY and SVGAGI. CDR3 in amino acids: CASEQVWETSGDEQYF. In DNA, the CDR3 is TGTGCCAGTGAACAGGTGTGGGAGACTAGCGGGGACGAGCAGTACTTC.

V is TRBV2 and J is TRBJ2-7; the D is unclear. The CDR3 sequence is 13 residues long. Trimming pared 3 bases from V and 4 bases from J, leaving 10 bases between. Germline assignment: CDR1 SNHLY and CDR2 FYNNEI. In DNA form, the CDR3 reads TGTGCCAGCAGTGAGCGCCCGCGGTACGAGCAGTACTTC. This translates into CASSERPRYEQYF.